This is a list of T cell receptor beta chains from one sample in a study of T cell responses to AZD1222 COVID-19 vaccine. Data came from immunoSEQ multiplex PCR; TCRdb stores just in-frame clones and leaves some out. The sample has some 130,000 clones, 90% seen once; the top ten hold 6.9%. The starting material was peripheral blood, obtained on day 0 of AZD1222 vaccination. Receptor source: an adult in good health. Each CDR3 is given with its conserved first and last residue. D genes are given only for firm matches. A clone size is listed for some rows: how often the clone was seen (once, few, many), or a class if it is expanded.

clone_size d_call cdr3_length j_call v_call cdr3_nt cdr3_aa
- TRBD1 15 TRBJ2-1 TRBV5-5 TGTGCCAGCAGCCAAGGGACAGGGTATAGCGATGAGCAGTTCTTC CASSQGTGYSDEQFF
- - 15 TRBJ2-7 TRBV3-1/TRBV3-2 TGTGCCAGCAGCCAAGTAGGGACCCCCTGGAACGAGCAGTACTTC CASSQVGTPWNEQYF
- - 14 TRBJ2-3 TRBV9 TGTGCCAGCAGGGAAGGTGGCTCGACAGATACGCAGTATTTT CASREGGSTDTQYF
- - 15 TRBJ1-1 TRBV4-3 TGCGCCAGCAGCCAAGAGTGGAAAATGAACACTGAAGCTTTCTTT CASSQEWKMNTEAFF
- TRBD2 13 TRBJ2-3 TRBV28 TGTGCCACCGGGACTAACTCTGGAGATACGCAGTATTTT CATGTNSGDTQYF
- - 14 TRBJ1-6 TRBV28 TGTGCCAGCAGTTCCCCCGCCAGGGGATCACCCCTCCACTTT CASSSPARGSPLHF
- - 17 TRBJ1-1 TRBV3-1/TRBV3-2 TGTGCCAGCAGCCATCGGACCCGGGGCAACAGGAACACTGAAGCTTTCTTT CASSHRTRGNRNTEAFF
- - 14 TRBJ1-1 TRBV6-2/TRBV6-3 TGTGCCAGCAGTTACGGGGTAGGGATCACTGAAGCTTTCTTT CASSYGVGITEAFF
once - 19 TRBJ1-2 TRBV7-2 TGTGCCAGCAGCTTAGCGCATCGGACCCCCGAGACGCCTAACTATGGCTACACCTTC CASSLAHRTPETPNYGYTF
- TRBD1 13 TRBJ1-2 TRBV10-3 TGTGCCATCACCCAACAGGGGGATGCTGGCTACACCTTC CAITQQGDAGYTF
- TRBD2 17 TRBJ2-3 TRBV4-3 TGCGCCAGCAGCCAACGGACTAGCGGGGGGGGGTCAGATACGCAGTATTTT CASSQRTSGGGSDTQYF
few TRBD1 16 TRBJ1-3 TRBV5-4 TGTGCCAGCAGCCCCCGGGACAGGGGATCTGGAAACACCATATATTTT CASSPRDRGSGNTIYF
- - 15 TRBJ2-7 TRBV10-1 TGCGCCAGCAGTCAGGGGGGCCGAATCTCCTACGAGCAGTACTTC CASSQGGRISYEQYF
- - 12 TRBJ1-3 TRBV10-3 TGTGCCATCAGTGAGGGAGGAAACACCATATATTTT CAISEGGNTIYF
many - 15 TRBJ2-5 TRBV24-1 TGTGCCACCAGTGATCGGGCAGGGGGGCAAGAGACCCAGTACTTC CATSDRAGGQETQYF
- - 16 TRBJ2-3 TRBV11-3 TGTGCCAGCAGCCCTCGGCCGGCCTTATTCACAGATACGCAGTATTTT CASSPRPALFTDTQYF
- TRBD1 11 TRBJ1-1 TRBV6-5 TGTGCCAGCAGGGGACAGGGTGCAGCTTTCTTT CASRGQGAAFF
- - 16 TRBJ2-4 TRBV6-2/TRBV6-3 TGTGCCAGCAGTGCTCTAAGAGCGGGCATCAAAAACATTCAGTACTTC CASSALRAGIKNIQYF
- - 15 TRBJ2-7 TRBV5-4 TGTGCCAGCAGCTTGGATCGTCTGGGGGGAAGAGAGCAGTACTTC CASSLDRLGGREQYF
- TRBD1 13 TRBJ1-3 TRBV4-1 TGCGCCAGCAGTCAGGGGGAGCTAAACACCATATATTTT CASSQGELNTIYF
- TRBD2 19 TRBJ2-1 TRBV6-2/TRBV6-3 TGTGCCAGCAGTTACTCGCGTTCTCGGACTCGCGGGGGTGTCAATGAGCAGTTCTTC CASSYSRSRTRGGVNEQFF
- - 13 TRBJ2-7 TRBV10-3 TGTGCCATCAGTGAGTTGACTCTGGTTGAGCAGTACTTC CAISELTLVEQYF
- - 14 TRBJ2-1 TRBV7-9 TGTGCCAGCAGCTGGATAGGGGGCTACAATGAGCAGTTCTTC CASSWIGGYNEQFF
- TRBD1 13 TRBJ1-6 TRBV30 TGTGCCTGGGGGACAGGGCAACATTCACCCCTCCACTTT CAWGTGQHSPLHF
- TRBD1 14 TRBJ1-2 TRBV4-3 TGCGCCAGCAGCCACAGACAGGGGGCAAATGGCTACACCTTC CASSHRQGANGYTF
- - 14 TRBJ2-2 TRBV6-4 TGTGCCAGCACCCTTGACAGAAACACCGGGGAGCTGTTTTTT CASTLDRNTGELFF
- - 14 TRBJ2-7 TRBV6-1 TGTGCCAGCAGTGAACTCCCTCCCCCCTACGAGCAGTACTTC CASSELPPPYEQYF
- - 15 TRBJ1-6 TRBV5-4 TGTGCCAGCAGCTTGGATGGGACGGCTAATTCACCCCTCCACTTT CASSLDGTANSPLHF
once - 14 TRBJ2-7 TRBV9 TGTGCCAGCAGCGTGGACAGCAGTTCCTACGAGCAGTACTTC CASSVDSSSYEQYF
- - 12 TRBJ2-1 TRBV30 TGTGCCTGGAGTGGATCCTACAATGAGCAGTTCTTC CAWSGSYNEQFF
- - 13 TRBJ2-7 TRBV7-9 TGTGCCAGCAGCCCGGACAGCTCCTACGAGCAGTACTTC CASSPDSSYEQYF
- TRBD2 16 TRBJ2-5 TRBV6-1 TGTGCCAGCAGTGTTCGACTAGCGGGGTACCAAGAGACCCAGTACTTC CASSVRLAGYQETQYF
- - 15 TRBJ2-4 TRBV7-9 TGTGCCAGCAGAACCGCCGGGGGCGAGAAGGGCATTCAGTACTTC CASRTAGGEKGIQYF
- - 15 TRBJ2-7 TRBV3-1/TRBV3-2 TGTGCCAGCAGCCAAGATTTGGAGGGATCCTACGAGCAGTACTTC CASSQDLEGSYEQYF
few - 16 TRBJ2-7 TRBV28 TGTGCCAGCAGGCCCAATCGGGGCAGGGCTGGATACGAGCAGTACTTC CASRPNRGRAGYEQYF
once - 15 TRBJ1-1 TRBV18 TGTGCCAGCTCACCACCTAGACAGGTGAACACTGAAGCTTTCTTT CASSPPRQVNTEAFF
- TRBD1 14 TRBJ2-7 TRBV13 TGTGCCAGCAGCGCGGGACAGGACACCTACGAGCAGTACTTC CASSAGQDTYEQYF
- - 13 TRBJ1-1 TRBV12-3/TRBV12-4 TGTGCCAGCAGTACGCCACGAAACACTGAAGCTTTCTTT CASSTPRNTEAFF
- - 14 TRBJ1-2 TRBV15 TGTGCCACCAGCAGAGGTGGGGGTAACTATGGCTACACCTTC CATSRGGGNYGYTF
- TRBD1 12 TRBJ1-6 TRBV5-1 TGCGCCAGCCACAGGGGGTACTCACCCCTCCACTTT CASHRGYSPLHF
- TRBD1 13 TRBJ1-5 TRBV29-1 TGCAGCGCCTCAGGGACAGGGTCCCAGCCCCAGCATTTT CSASGTGSQPQHF
- - 17 TRBJ1-4 TRBV4-3 TGCGCCAGCAGCCAAGATTGGAACCCCGGAGCTAATGAAAAACTGTTTTTT CASSQDWNPGANEKLFF
few TRBD2 14 TRBJ2-7 TRBV5-1 TGCGCCAGCAGCTTGGCTAGCGGGGGGTACGAGCAGTACTTC CASSLASGGYEQYF
- - 12 TRBJ2-2 TRBV6-1 TGTGCCAGCAGTGAAGTGATCGGGGAGCTGTTTTTT CASSEVIGELFF
- TRBD1 15 TRBJ1-5 TRBV6-5 TGTGCCAGCATCAGGGGGCGGTGGGGCAATCAGCCCCAGCATTTT CASIRGRWGNQPQHF
- TRBD1 16 TRBJ2-1 TRBV9 TGTGCCAGCAGCGTAGGAGGGGGCAACTCCTACAATGAGCAGTTCTTC CASSVGGGNSYNEQFF
- TRBD2 14 TRBJ2-7 TRBV18 TGTGCCAGCTCATCGGGACTAGCGGAGTACGAGCAGTACTTC CASSSGLAEYEQYF
- - 13 TRBJ2-2 TRBV29-1 TGCAGCGTTGTACCCAGGAACACCGGGGAGCTGTTTTTT CSVVPRNTGELFF
- - 15 TRBJ1-1 TRBV7-3 TGTGCCAGCAGCCCCGGGGGGGGGCTGAACACTGAAGCTTTCTTT CASSPGGGLNTEAFF
- TRBD2 13 TRBJ2-7 TRBV29-1 TGCAGCGTTTCCCTAGCGGGGGGGCTCGAGCAGTACTTC CSVSLAGGLEQYF
- - 14 TRBJ2-7 TRBV7-7 TGTGCTAGCAGCTTCCGGCAGACCTCCTACGAGCAGTACTTC CASSFRQTSYEQYF
- - 15 TRBJ1-2 TRBV18 TGTGCCAGCTCACCCCCGGGGGGGACGAGATATGGCTACACCTTC CASSPPGGTRYGYTF
- TRBD1 13 TRBJ1-1 TRBV12-3/TRBV12-4 TGTGCCAGCAGAGGGACAGGGGGAACTGAAGCTTTCTTT CASRGTGGTEAFF
- - 13 TRBJ2-5 TRBV27 TGTGCCAGCAGTTTATTCAATCAAGAGACCCAGTACTTC CASSLFNQETQYF
- - 15 TRBJ1-4 TRBV7-9 TGTGCCAGCAGTCCGCGGGAAGACTTGAGTGAAAAACTGTTTTTT CASSPREDLSEKLFF
few - 11 TRBJ1-4 TRBV3-1/TRBV3-2 TGTGCCAGCAGTAGGAATGAAAAACTGTTTTTT CASSRNEKLFF
- - 15 TRBJ1-5 TRBV5-8 TGTGCCAGCAGCCAAAGAGGACAGCACAATCAGCCCCAGCATTTT CASSQRGQHNQPQHF
- - 14 TRBJ2-5 TRBV7-2 TGTGCCAGCAGCTTAATCCCCCGAGGGGAGACCCAGTACTTC CASSLIPRGETQYF